This TCR beta chain is drawn from a study of cytomegalovirus exposure and HLA in healthy donors. Sequencing used immunoSEQ multiplex PCR; TCRdb keeps in-frame clones, though not all of them. The sample consists of about 360,000 clones, 86% of them appearing once. The V and J ends lost 5 bases and 0 bases, in that order; junction bases with no gene match: 9. The CDR3 extends over 17 amino acids. The germline gives CDR1 LNHDA, CDR2 SQIVND (reference sequence). Specimen: PBMCs. V gene TRBV19 combines with J gene TRBJ2-7; 11 positions match TRBD2. This sequence originates from a woman aged 18-29 years in good health and CMV-seronegative. The CDR3 bases are TGTGCCAGTAGTCGCACAACTAGCGGGGGTAGCTCCTACGAGCAGTACTTC. This codes for CASSRTTSGGSSYEQYF. The complete variable domain, with remaining parts taken from reference TRBV19 and TRBJ2-7, reads DGGITQSPKYLFRKEGQNVTLSCEQNLNHDAMYWYRQDPGQGLRLIYYSQIVNDFQKGDIAEGYSVSREKKESFPLTVTSAQKNPTAFYLCASSRTTSGGSSYEQYFGPGTRLTVT.